The 29 T cell receptor beta chains reported below all come from one sample, sequenced in a study of monozygotic twins with inflammatory bowel disease (dated by TCRdb to the late 2010s). The method behind the library was 5' RACE. Data came from an Illumina HiSeq 2500. The reads were reprocessed in TCRdb, with one entry per CDR3 protein sequence and no accompanying DNA. The table of this sample itemizes around 450,000 distinct CDR3 sequences. The top ten clones comprise 2.4% of the sample. The material sequenced was blood. These TCRs come from a human donor with ulcerative colitis or Crohn's disease, or a healthy co-twin of an affected twin (not recorded which).

V is TRBV6-1 and J is TRBJ1-2. Germline lookup yields CDR1 MNHNS and CDR2 SASEGT. The CDR3 has 13 amino acids. This chain's CDR3 is CASSEAGLYGYTF.

The V call is TRBV6-5, the J call TRBJ2-7; TCRdb's assignment of TRBD2 cannot be checked, as there is no DNA. Germline V lookup: CDR1 MNHEY, CDR2 SVGAGI. The CDR3 length is 17 residues. The CDR3: CASSSVYVGGPDAEQYF.

This rearrangement joins TRBV5-1 to TRBJ2-2; with no DNA, the TCRdb D assignment of TRBD1 cannot be verified. The germline V gene has CDR1 SGHRS and CDR2 YFSETQ. This CDR3 has 15 residues. The CDR3 loop reads CASSQDRGNTGELFF.

The CDR3 region is CASSSTGSQETQYF. The V and J genes are TRBV7-2 and TRBJ2-5; TCRdb's D call, TRBD1, is unchecked because there is no DNA. Germline values: CDR1 SGHTA, CDR2 FQGNSA. The CDR3 sequence is 14 residues long.

V is TRBV10-3 and J is TRBJ2-7; TCRdb selects TRBD1, and the lack of DNA leaves this call unchecked. From germline, CDR1 is ENHRY and CDR2 SYGVKD. The CDR3 sequence is 15 residues long. The CDR3 sequence is CAIARVGGSSYEQYF.

The chain employs TRBV7-9 and TRBJ2-2. The CDR3 is 15 amino acids. CDR1 is SEHNR and CDR2 is FQNEAQ in the germline V gene (reference sequence). CDR3 in amino acids: CASSLAGSDTGELFF.

The rearrangement links TRBV7-2 to TRBJ2-1. Germline loops: CDR1 SGHTA, CDR2 FQGNSA. This CDR3 region has 14 residues. The CDR3 reads CASSLVRINNEQFF.

The rearrangement joins TRBV6-1 to TRBJ1-1; TCRdb gives TRBD1 as the D gene, but with no DNA this cannot be confirmed. This CDR3 contains 13 residues. CDR1 and CDR2 (germline): MNHNS, SASEGT. The CDR3 sequence is CASSRQEIGRAFF.

This chain uses TRBV15 with TRBJ1-5; TCRdb returns TRBD1, unconfirmable since there is no DNA. Germline-derived CDR1 and CDR2 are LNHNV and YYDKDF (reference sequence). The CDR3 consists of 17 residues. CDR3 region: CATSRDSGAGSNQPQHF.

The CDR3 sequence: CASSRMPAEGGWNEQFF. The genes are TRBV4-1 and TRBJ2-1; TCRdb designates TRBD1, a call that cannot be tested without DNA. The CDR3 length is 17 residues. Germline V CDR1 and CDR2: MGHRA, YSYEKL.

The V and J genes are TRBV21-1 and TRBJ1-1. TRBV21-1 is a pseudogene segment. The CDR3 covers 15 residues. The CDR3 reads CASSKVRKVDTEAFF.

CDR3 protein: CASSLDHAARRAFF. The V call is TRBV11-2, the J call TRBJ1-1. CDR3 length equals 14 residues. The germline gives CDR1 SGHAT, CDR2 FQNNGV.

The chain uses TRBV27 and TRBJ1-5; the TCRdb call, TRBD1, lacks DNA for checking. This CDR3 is built from 12 residues. Germline lookup yields CDR1 MNHEY and CDR2 SMNVEV (reference sequence). CDR3 sequence: CASTLGGQPQHF.

This sequence joins TRBV12-3 or TRBV12-4 and TRBJ2-2; the TRBD2 assignment by TCRdb is unverifiable without DNA. The CDR3 spans 13 residues. The CDR3 sequence is CASSLLAGGELFF.

The chain employs TRBV6-1 and TRBJ1-6; TCRdb outputs TRBD1, but without DNA this stays unchecked. Germline V gives CDR1 MNHNS, CDR2 SASEGT. The CDR3 contains 14 residues. CDR3: CASNPTGDNSPLHF.

The J gene is TRBJ1-2, the V gene TRBV5-1. Germline CDR1 and CDR2: SGHRS and YFSETQ. CDR3 length: 19 residues. This CDR3 is CASSLLRTPGGSANYGYTF.

This chain connects TRBV29-1 to TRBJ2-2. The germline V gene encodes CDR1 SQVTM and CDR2 ANQGSEA. The CDR3 loop spans 11 amino acids. The CDR3 loop reads CVGRNTGELFF.

The genes are TRBV7-6 and TRBJ2-3; no DNA is available, so the TRBD2 call from TCRdb remains unchecked. CDR1 is SGHVS, CDR2 FNYEAQ, per germline. The CDR3 contains 15 residues. CDR3: CASSSLLPGTDTQYF.

The chain joins TRBV5-1 to TRBJ2-1; TCRdb indicates TRBD2, and absent DNA this call remains unverified. CDR3 length equals 13 residues. Germline V gene data show CDR1 as SGHRS and CDR2 as YFSETQ. The chain's CDR3 is CASSPKRDNEQFF. Variable domain in full (rest from reference TRBV5-1 and TRBJ2-1): KAGVTQTPRYLIKTRGQQVTLSCSPISGHRSVSWYQQTPGQGLQFLFEYFSETQRNKGNFPGRFSGRQFSNSRSEMNVSTLELGDSALYLCASSPKRDNEQFFGPGTRLTVL.

V and J are TRBV12-3 or TRBV12-4 and TRBJ1-2; TCRdb calls TRBD1, which cannot be checked without DNA. The CDR3 sequence is 14 residues long. CDR3: CASSLNSPGYGYTF.

This CDR3 is CASSQGKGGNSPLHF. This chain connects TRBV3-1 to TRBJ1-6; TCRdb selects TRBD1, and the lack of DNA leaves this call unchecked. The CDR3 is 15 residues long. CDR1 LGHDT and CDR2 YNNKEL come from the germline V gene (reference sequence).

CDR3 loop: CASSLGSGDLNTEAFF. The chain employs TRBV5-1 and TRBJ1-1. The CDR3 covers 16 residues. Germline values: CDR1 SGHRS, CDR2 YFSETQ.

The rearrangement uses TRBV5-5 and TRBJ1-1; TCRdb's D gene call, TRBD1, goes unchecked for lack of DNA. The germline V gene has CDR1 SGHKS and CDR2 YYEKEE (reference sequence). This CDR3 has 15 amino acids. The CDR3 loop is CASSFQGAVNTEAFF.

This chain joins TRBV2 and TRBJ1-6; absent DNA, TCRdb's TRBD1 call cannot be checked. Per germline, CDR1 SNHLY and CDR2 FYNNEI. The CDR3 totals 19 residues. CDR3 in amino acids: CASSEVGTGPSSYNSPLHF.

The chain carries TRBV29-1 and TRBJ2-4. The CDR3 contains 13 residues. Looked up from germline, CDR1 is SQVTM and CDR2 is ANQGSEA. CDR3 sequence: CSVELRTKNIQYF.

This chain connects TRBV5-1 to TRBJ2-2; as DNA is missing, the TRBD2 call by TCRdb cannot be tested. CDR3 length equals 14 residues. Per germline, CDR1 SGHRS and CDR2 YFSETQ. CDR3 sequence: CASRSLAGAGELFF.

The rearrangement uses TRBV29-1 and TRBJ2-5; the D call of TRBD2 rests on TCRdb alone, since no DNA is present to check it. From germline, CDR1 is SQVTM and CDR2 ANQGSEA. This CDR3 comprises 14 residues. CDR3 loop: CSVNLAGRLETQYF.

The chain joins TRBV9 to TRBJ2-7; TCRdb calls TRBD1, which cannot be checked without DNA. The CDR3 sequence is 14 residues long. Per the germline V gene, CDR1 is SGDLS and CDR2 is YYNGEE. The CDR3 region is CASSVGGQSYEQYF.

The chain uses TRBV29-1 and TRBJ1-1; the TRBD1 assignment by TCRdb is unverifiable without DNA. This CDR3 contains 12 residues. The germline V gene has CDR1 SQVTM and CDR2 ANQGSEA. The CDR3: CSVEAPGPAAFF.